The 26 T cell receptor beta chains below come from one sample, sequenced in a study of graft-versus-host responses after intestinal transplantation. Repertoires were generated with immunoSEQ multiplex PCR, while TCRdb's copy carries only in-frame clones and drops some. This table holds just over 85,000 clones, 85% to 95% found once. No antigen has been identified for these receptors. The sequencing here drew on unstimulated CD8+ T cells sorted from spleen or lymph node cells, taken before transplant. All receptors derive from a human donor who was the organ donor for an intestinal transplant.

The rearrangement joins TRBV7-9 to TRBJ2-3, with 11 positions matching TRBD2. CDR1 and CDR2 from the germline V gene are SEHNR and FQNEAQ (reference sequence). This CDR3 region has 16 residues. V shed 5 bases, J shed 6 bases, and the junction held 10 bases outside the gene matches. CDR3 nucleotides: TGTGCCAGCAGCCGTGCTAGCGGGGGGCGTAGGGATACGCAGTATTTT. It translates to CASSRASGGRRDTQYF.

The chain recombines TRBV4-1 with TRBJ2-3; 7 bases are shared with TRBD2. The CDR3 length is 15 residues. Germline assignment: CDR1 MGHRA and CDR2 YSYEKL. V gave up 2 bases and J gave up 3 bases; unmatched junction bases: 5. This CDR3 reads CASSQRGLVTDTQYF. The CDR3 nucleotides are TGCGCCAGCAGCCAAAGAGGACTAGTTACAGATACGCAGTATTTT.

This sequence joins TRBV4-1 and TRBJ2-7, with D maybe TRBD2 (6 bases). The length of the CDR3 is 17 residues. Germline CDR1 reads MGHRA; CDR2 reads YSYEKL. V lost 0 bases, J lost 3 bases, and 18 bases lay in between. This CDR3 is CASSQDEVGGLHYEQYF. The CDR3 coding sequence is TGCGCCAGCAGCCAAGATGAGGTGGGGGGACTCCACTACGAGCAGTACTTC.

The V and J genes are TRBV19 and TRBJ2-7, with 7 bases matching TRBD1. V shed 8 bases and J 2 bases; nucleotides not matched to a gene: 6. Germline lookup yields CDR1 LNHDA and CDR2 SQIVND (reference sequence). This CDR3 contains 13 residues. The CDR3 spells CASSDRLTYEQYF. The CDR3 nucleotides are TGTGCCAGTTCGGACAGGCTGACCTACGAGCAGTACTTC.

The rearrangement uses TRBV23-1 and TRBJ1-1; 10 bases line up with TRBD1. TRBV23-1 is given ORF status, its function remaining uncertain. The CDR3 runs 15 residues. With V trimmed by 6 bases and J by 7 bases, 11 bases remained unmatched. Here the CDR3 DNA reads TGCGCCAGCAGCCCCCTGGGGGACAGGGGTAATGAAGCTTTCTTT. Amino acids: CASSPLGDRGNEAFF.

The chain links TRBV4-2 to TRBJ1-3; a possible D gene is TRBD1 (5 bases). Per the germline V gene, CDR1 is LGHNA and CDR2 is YNFKEQ. The CDR3 is made up of 16 amino acids. V was trimmed by 1 base and J by 0 bases, leaving 10 bases between them. The CDR3 DNA sequence: TGTGCCAGCAGCCAAGGATCGGGGGTCTCTGGAAACACCATATATTTT. Translated: CASSQGSGVSGNTIYF.

V is TRBV9 and J is TRBJ2-2; TRBD2 matches 10 bases. CDR1 SGDLS and CDR2 YYNGEE come from the germline V gene. The CDR3 runs 17 residues. V shed 4 bases, J shed 4 bases, and the junction held 10 bases outside the gene matches. The CDR3 DNA reads TGTGCCAGCAGCTTCCCTGCTAGCGGGAGACTCACCGGGGAGCTGTTTTTT. Translated, it gives CASSFPASGRLTGELFF.

This chain connects TRBV7-2 to TRBJ2-3; D is unclear. Per germline, CDR1 SGHTA and CDR2 FQGNSA. V lost 1 base, J lost 4 bases, and 9 bases lay in between. The CDR3 loop spans 14 amino acids. The CDR3 loop is CASSLDTASDTQYF. Written as DNA, the CDR3 is TGTGCCAGCAGCTTAGATACAGCTTCAGATACGCAGTATTTT.

This sequence joins TRBV5-8 and TRBJ2-2, with a tentative D call TRBD1 (6 bases). Germline V gene lookup returns CDR1 SGHTS and CDR2 YDEGEE. Trimming took off 3 bases at V and 6 bases at J, with 9 bases between the two ends. This CDR3 is built from 13 residues. The CDR3 is CASSSRGSGELFF. CDR3 in DNA: TGTGCCAGCAGCTCAAGGGGGTCCGGGGAGCTGTTTTTT.

The V gene is TRBV6-5, the J gene TRBJ1-1, with a tentative D call TRBD1 (6 bases). The CDR3 is 12 amino acids. V was trimmed by 6 bases and J by 8 bases, leaving 13 bases between them. In germline, CDR1 is MNHEY, CDR2 SVGAGI. CDR3 protein: CASSLDSREAFF. The CDR3, as DNA: TGTGCCAGCAGCCTGGACAGTCGCGAAGCTTTCTTT.

The chain is built from TRBV27 and TRBJ2-7, with a possible D match to TRBD1 (5 bases). The V gene lost 5 bases and the J gene lost 3 bases, with 8 bases spanning the gap. The V gene's germline CDR1 is MNHEY and CDR2 SMNVEV (reference sequence). This CDR3 region has 12 residues. The CDR3 loop reads CASSGQGYEQYF. In nucleotides, the CDR3 is TGTGCCAGCAGTGGGCAGGGCTACGAGCAGTACTTC.

The chain couples TRBV9 to TRBJ2-5; weak D call: TRBD2 (7 bases). CDR1 and CDR2 (germline): SGDLS, YYNGEE. V lost 2 bases, J lost 1 base, and 15 bases lay in between. This CDR3 region has 16 residues. The CDR3 loop reads CASSVGGGAVQETQYF. In DNA, the CDR3 is TGTGCCAGCAGCGTGGGTGGGGGGGCCGTCCAAGAGACCCAGTACTTC. Variable domain in full (rest from reference TRBV9 and TRBJ2-5): DSGVTQTPKHLITATGQRVTLRCSPRSGDLSVYWYQQSLDQGLQFLIQYYNGEERAKGNILERFSAQQFPDLHSELNLSSLELGDSALYFCASSVGGGAVQETQYFGPGTRLLVL.

This chain links TRBV5-1 with TRBJ2-7, with TRBD2 identical over 8 bases. The V and J ends lost 0 bases and 3 bases, in that order; junction bases with no gene match: 2. The CDR3 covers 14 residues. From germline, CDR1 is SGHRS and CDR2 YFSETQ. The CDR3 sequence: CASSLGSGGYEQYF. The CDR3 DNA is TGCGCCAGCAGCTTGGGCAGCGGGGGCTACGAGCAGTACTTC.

A remark on this clone: Within the sample, other DNA sequences also encode this same CDR3. This chain uses TRBV19 with TRBJ2-7; 8 nucleotides line up with TRBD1. CDR1 and CDR2 (germline): LNHDA, SQIVND (reference sequence). Trimming took 6 bases from V and 3 from J; bases not matched to a gene: 4. The CDR3 is made up of 13 amino acids. The CDR3 loop reads CASSPGTGYEQYF. The CDR3 bases are TGTGCCAGTAGCCCCGGGACAGGCTACGAGCAGTACTTC.

The gene calls are TRBV7-7 and TRBJ2-3; unclear D gene. The CDR3 contains 14 residues. Germline loops: CDR1 SSHAT, CDR2 FNYEAQ (reference sequence). V was cut by 1 base and J by 1 base, with 6 bases left in between. CDR3 DNA sequence: TGTGCCAGCAGCTTAGGGCAGGGCACAGATACGCAGTATTTT. It yields the protein CASSLGQGTDTQYF.

The V and J genes are TRBV20-1 and TRBJ1-2, with 9 bases aligning to TRBD1. CDR1 and CDR2 (germline): DFQATT, SNEGSKA (reference sequence). The CDR3 loop spans 11 amino acids. V shed 3 bases and J 7 bases; nucleotides not matched to a gene: 0. Here the CDR3 DNA reads TGCAGTGCTAGGACAGGGGGTGGCTACACCTTC. It yields the protein CSARTGGGYTF.

This clone appeared a single time. This chain uses TRBV29-1 with TRBJ2-7, with 7 bases that match TRBD1. The CDR3 contains 12 residues. V was pared by 3 bases and J by 1 base, with 0 bases of the junction left unmatched. Germline V gene sequence: CDR1 SQVTM, CDR2 ANQGSEA. This chain's CDR3 is CSVEGQSYEQYF. CDR3 DNA: TGCAGCGTTGAGGGACAGTCCTACGAGCAGTACTTC.

The gene calls are TRBV5-6 and TRBJ2-5, with 11 bases fitting TRBD2. The V gene's germline CDR1 is SGHDT and CDR2 YYEEEE. The CDR3 covers 16 residues. Trimming at V came to 3 bases and at J to 1 base, leaving 5 bases not matched to a gene. The CDR3 sequence: CASSSGLAATQETQYF. The CDR3 nucleotides are TGTGCCAGCAGCTCGGGACTAGCGGCGACCCAAGAGACCCAGTACTTC.

The chain uses TRBV5-6 and TRBJ2-5; D is unresolved. Germline CDR1 reads SGHDT; CDR2 reads YYEEEE. CDR3 length: 18 amino acids. Trimming removed 1 base at V and 1 base at J, with 20 bases between. CDR3 coding DNA: TGTGCCAGCAGCTTGTCGTGGTTTTGGCGGCCTGCCCAAGAGACCCAGTACTTC. Protein: CASSLSWFWRPAQETQYF.

This chain connects TRBV29-1 to TRBJ2-5; 9 positions match TRBD2. The CDR3 totals 17 residues. CDR1 SQVTM and CDR2 ANQGSEA come from the germline V gene. V lost 0 bases to trimming and J lost 2 bases; unmatched junction nucleotides: 10. CDR3 nucleotides: TGCAGCGTTGAAGATTCGGTAGCGGGGGTTCCTCAAGAGACCCAGTACTTC. Translated, it gives CSVEDSVAGVPQETQYF.

This clone was seen only once. The chain recombines TRBV9 with TRBJ2-1; 8 positions agree with TRBD2. CDR1 SGDLS and CDR2 YYNGEE come from the germline V gene. The CDR3 covers 16 residues. The V and J ends lost 0 bases and 7 bases, in that order; junction bases with no gene match: 9. In DNA, the CDR3 is TGTGCCAGCAGCGTAGGGTCGGGGGGGCCGGGTAATGAGCAGTTCTTC. As protein: CASSVGSGGPGNEQFF.

This clone was detected only once. The chain carries TRBV27 and TRBJ1-2; D gene unclear. This CDR3 spans 15 amino acids. CDR1 and CDR2 (germline): MNHEY, SMNVEV (reference sequence). The V end lost 0 bases, the J end lost 3 bases, and 11 bases lay between the germline ends. In nucleotides, the CDR3 is TGTGCCAGCAGTTTATCGGGTCCAGCGTACTATGGCTACACCTTC. Amino acid sequence: CASSLSGPAYYGYTF.

The chain uses TRBV27 and TRBJ1-2, with D perhaps TRBD1 (5 bases). Germline V gives CDR1 MNHEY, CDR2 SMNVEV (reference sequence). The CDR3 covers 15 residues. V dropped 5 bases and J dropped 8 bases, with 21 bases sitting between them. The DNA of the CDR3 is TGTGCCAGCAGTCCCTTGGGGCGGGGCTCGCAGGGCTACACCTTC. Translated, it gives CASSPLGRGSQGYTF.

This chain connects TRBV5-1 to TRBJ1-3, with D hard to call. V lost 0 bases and J lost 5, with 12 bases in between. The germline V gene encodes CDR1 SGHRS and CDR2 YFSETQ. This CDR3 has 15 residues. The CDR3 sequence is CASSLDSGSRNTIYF. CDR3 DNA: TGCGCCAGCAGCTTGGATAGCGGGAGCCGAAACACCATATATTTT. Looking up the rest from reference TRBV5-1 and TRBJ1-3 gives the full variable domain: KAGVTQTPRYLIKTRGQQVTLSCSPISGHRSVSWYQQTPGQGLQFLFEYFSETQRNKGNFPGRFSGRQFSNSRSEMNVSTLELGDSALYLCASSLDSGSRNTIYFGEGSWLTVV.

V is TRBV7-9 and J is TRBJ1-1; the match to TRBD1 covers 8 bases. This CDR3 contains 15 residues. The ends lost 5 bases at V and 1 base at J; junction bases unmatched: 6. Per germline, CDR1 SEHNR and CDR2 FQNEAQ (reference sequence). The CDR3 protein is CASSIRTGRNTEAFF. The CDR3 DNA reads as TGTGCCAGCAGCATACGGACAGGGAGGAACACTGAAGCTTTCTTT.

The J gene is TRBJ1-2, the V gene TRBV19; perhaps TRBD1 as D (6 bases). Trimming shortened V by 10 bases and J by 3 bases, and 21 bases separated the two germline ends. This CDR3 is 15 amino acids long. From germline, CDR1 is LNHDA and CDR2 SQIVND (reference sequence). CDR3 loop: CATSFEGVNYYGYTF. The CDR3 bases are TGTGCCACGTCCTTTGAGGGGGTAAATTACTATGGCTACACCTTC.